Listed below are T cell receptor beta chains from one sample, sequenced in a study of identical twins. TCRdb ran MiXCR on the 5' RACE reads and lists one entry per CDR3 protein. This sample has about 690,000 distinct CDR3 sequences, with 5.5% to 6.5% found just once. Sequencing was carried out using naive T cells sorted from blood. Receptors originate from a man aged 18 to 29 in good health. CDR3s include the opening cysteine and the closing phenylalanine or tryptophan. A D gene is named only where the DNA matches it firmly. For some rows the clone size is stated as once, few or many, or as a class when expanded; others skip it.

TGTGCCAGCAGCTTGGCCGGGACAGGGGGCAATGAGCAGTTCTTC | CASSLAGTGGNEQFF | 15 | many | TRBJ2-1 | TRBD1 | TRBV5-6
TGTGCCATCAGTGATGTCCTATGGGGCACTGAAGCTTTCTTT | CAISDVLWGTEAFF | 14 | few | TRBJ1-1 | . | TRBV10-3
TGCAGCGTTCGCGGGAGAAACTACAATGAGCAGTTCTTC | CSVRGRNYNEQFF | 13 | many | TRBJ2-1 | TRBD2 | TRBV29-1
TGTGCCATCCTGGAGGGGGTCACGCGGGAAAAACTGTTTTTT | CAILEGVTREKLFF | 14 | . | TRBJ1-4 | . | TRBV7-9
TGCAGTGCTAGGTTCGGGAGGAACTCCTACAATGAGCAGTTCTTC | CSARFGRNSYNEQFF | 15 | many | TRBJ2-1 | TRBD2 | TRBV20-1
TGTGCCATCGCAGCGGGAGATAGGACAGATACGCAGTATTTT | CAIAAGDRTDTQYF | 14 | . | TRBJ2-3 | TRBD2 | TRBV10-3
TGTGCCAGCAATACCGGGTGGTTTCAGGGCAATCAGCCCCAGCATTTT | CASNTGWFQGNQPQHF | 16 | . | TRBJ1-5 | . | TRBV6-2/TRBV6-3
TGCGCCAGCAGCCCTCCTAGCGGAAGCACAGATACGCAGTATTTT | CASSPPSGSTDTQYF | 15 | many | TRBJ2-3 | TRBD2 | TRBV5-1
TGTGCCAGCAGCCGAAGTGACAGGGCCCGGGAGCCCCAGCATTTT | CASSRSDRAREPQHF | 15 | few | TRBJ1-5 | TRBD1 | TRBV7-9
TGTGCTAGTGGTTTCTGGATCCAAGAGACCCAGTACTTC | CASGFWIQETQYF | 13 | many | TRBJ2-5 | . | TRBV12-5
TGTGCCAGTAGTATAGGGTGGGGCCTGACCTACAATGAGCAGTTCTTC | CASSIGWGLTYNEQFF | 16 | . | TRBJ2-1 | . | TRBV19
TGTGCCATCAGTACAGGACTAGCGGGAGTTCGGCAAGAGACCCAGTACTTC | CAISTGLAGVRQETQYF | 17 | few | TRBJ2-5 | TRBD2 | TRBV10-3
TGTGCCAGCAGTGATCCCTGGCCTGCCAATGAGCAGTTCTTC | CASSDPWPANEQFF | 14 | . | TRBJ2-1 | . | TRBV7-9
TGTGCCAGCAGTGAATCTGATGGCTACACCTTC | CASSESDGYTF | 11 | many | TRBJ1-2 | . | TRBV2
TGTGCCAGTAGCATATGGACAGGGGCCTACGAGCAGTACTTC | CASSIWTGAYEQYF | 14 | many | TRBJ2-7 | TRBD1 | TRBV6-2/TRBV6-3
TGCAGTGCTAGAGCGGCTAGTCGCTACGAGCAGTACTTC | CSARAASRYEQYF | 13 | . | TRBJ2-7 | . | TRBV20-1
TGCGCCAGCAGCCCGGGCCAAACCTCTGGGGCCAACGTCCTGACTTTC | CASSPGQTSGANVLTF | 16 | . | TRBJ2-6 | . | TRBV5-1
TGTGCCAGCAGCCTTCAGACAGGGCCAAGAGATACGCAGTATTTT | CASSLQTGPRDTQYF | 15 | . | TRBJ2-3 | TRBD1 | TRBV7-6
TGCGCCAGCAGCTTGACCGACAGCCTCAATGAGCAGTTCTTC | CASSLTDSLNEQFF | 14 | few | TRBJ2-1 | . | TRBV5-1
TGTGCCAGCAGTTTAGAGTATAGCAATGAGCAGTTCTTC | CASSLEYSNEQFF | 13 | many | TRBJ2-1 | . | TRBV12-3/TRBV12-4
TGCAGCGGGGCTGGGGTATCCTACAATGAGCAGTTCTTC | CSGAGVSYNEQFF | 13 | many | TRBJ2-1 | . | TRBV29-1
TGTGCCAGCAGCCCCAGGGGGTCCGTATACGAGCAGTACTTC | CASSPRGSVYEQYF | 14 | many | TRBJ2-7 | TRBD1 | TRBV7-9
TGTGCCAGCGGCAAGGGAAATCAGCCCCAGCATTTT | CASGKGNQPQHF | 12 | few | TRBJ1-5 | . | TRBV12-3/TRBV12-4
TGTGCCAGCAGTTACAGGGACAGGGGGCCCTACGAGCAGTACTTC | CASSYRDRGPYEQYF | 15 | few | TRBJ2-7 | TRBD1 | TRBV6-2/TRBV6-3
TGTGCCAGCAGTCCGCGGACAGTTTCCGGAAACACCATATATTTT | CASSPRTVSGNTIYF | 15 | many | TRBJ1-3 | . | TRBV12-3/TRBV12-4
TGCGCCAGCAGCCAGGGACTAGCTGTCCTCAATGAGCAGTTCTTC | CASSQGLAVLNEQFF | 15 | many | TRBJ2-1 | TRBD2 | TRBV4-3
TGCGCCAGCAGCTTGGGACGGATAGTAGAGACCCAGTACTTC | CASSLGRIVETQYF | 14 | . | TRBJ2-5 | . | TRBV5-1
TGTGCCAGCAGTGACCAGACCCTGGCGCGCTATGGCTACACCTTC | CASSDQTLARYGYTF | 15 | . | TRBJ1-2 | . | TRBV6-2/TRBV6-3
TGTGCCAGTAATCCGGGACTAGCGGGAGACAATGAGCAGTTCTTC | CASNPGLAGDNEQFF | 15 | few | TRBJ2-1 | TRBD2 | TRBV19
TGTGCCAGCAGCTGGCCCAATGAGCAGTTCTTC | CASSWPNEQFF | 11 | . | TRBJ2-1 | . | TRBV7-9
TGTGCCACCAGTGATTGGCTCACGCGGGAGCCCCAGTACTTC | CATSDWLTREPQYF | 14 | many | TRBJ2-5 | TRBD2 | TRBV24-1
TGTGCCAGCAGTTTTCAGGGGACAGGGGTCCCTGGGGCCAACGTCCTGACTTTC | CASSFQGTGVPGANVLTF | 18 | . | TRBJ2-6 | TRBD1 | TRBV27
TGCAGTGCTAGGGACAGGGGGCGCAGGATTTCACCCCTCCACTTT | CSARDRGRRISPLHF | 15 | . | TRBJ1-6 | TRBD1 | TRBV20-1
TGCAGCGTTGAAAAGGGAAACACCGGGGAGCTGTTTTTT | CSVEKGNTGELFF | 13 | . | TRBJ2-2 | . | TRBV29-1
TGTGCCAGCACAGATTTCTTGAAACTTAATTCACCCCTCCACTTT | CASTDFLKLNSPLHF | 15 | . | TRBJ1-6 | . | TRBV12-3/TRBV12-4
TGTGCCATCAGGGAGACTAGCGGGAACTACGAGCAGTACTTC | CAIRETSGNYEQYF | 14 | many | TRBJ2-7 | TRBD2 | TRBV10-3
TGTGCCAGCAGCTTACTAGAGGGGGTATCCACCGGGGAGCTGTTTTTT | CASSLLEGVSTGELFF | 16 | . | TRBJ2-2 | . | TRBV7-8
TGCAGTGCTAGAAATGATTCCGGGACAGCCTACAATGAGCAGTTCTTC | CSARNDSGTAYNEQFF | 16 | . | TRBJ2-1 | TRBD1 | TRBV20-1
TGTGCCATCAGCTCGGGACAGGGCTACGAGCAGTACTTC | CAISSGQGYEQYF | 13 | . | TRBJ2-7 | TRBD1 | TRBV10-3